The 22 T cell receptor beta chains below come from one sample, sequenced in a study of shared clonotypes between healthy human individuals. The repertoire was sequenced with immunoSEQ multiplex PCR; TCRdb's copy has only in-frame clones and lacks some. Of more than 2,000,000 clones in the sample, more than 80% were seen once. The sequencing input was naive CD4+ T cells from PBMCs. Subset indicated: CD45RA+ positively selected. These receptors were taken from a man between 18 and 35 years old in good health. Some clones in this sample may be carry-over from other donors' samples.

The chain carries TRBV15 and TRBJ1-3; D uncertain. Trimming pared 5 bases from V and 0 bases from J, leaving 14 bases between. Germline assignment: CDR1 LNHNV and CDR2 YYDKDF (reference sequence). CDR3 size: 16 residues. CDR3 loop: CATSSKLGSSGNTIYF. CDR3 nucleotides: TGTGCCACCAGCTCGAAACTCGGGAGCTCTGGAAACACCATATATTTT.

This CDR3 is CASTKTARGLGYEQYF. The CDR3 DNA follows: TGCGCCAGCACCAAAACCGCGCGGGGTTTAGGGTACGAGCAGTACTTC. The chain recombines TRBV5-1 with TRBJ2-7, with D perhaps TRBD2 (6 bases). The CDR3 is 16 amino acids. CDR1 SGHRS and CDR2 YFSETQ come from the germline V gene. V lost 6 bases, J lost 4 bases, and 23 bases lay in between.

The chain joins TRBV25-1 to TRBJ1-6; 11 positions agree with TRBD1. V was clipped by 3 bases and J by 9 bases; unmatched bases: 4. CDR3 length: 15 residues. CDR1 and CDR2 (germline): MGHDK, SYGVNS. The CDR3 DNA follows: TGTGCCAGCAGTGAGTCGGGACAGGGGGTTTCACCCCTCCACTTT. Amino acid sequence: CASSESGQGVSPLHF.

This chain uses TRBV28 with TRBJ1-2; perhaps TRBD1 as D (6 bases). Germline loops: CDR1 MDHEN, CDR2 SYDVKM. The CDR3 spans 15 residues. V was clipped by 5 bases and J by 0 bases, with 13 bases between them. CDR3 sequence (DNA): TGTGCCAGCAGTACCAGGGAGGGGGCTAACTATGGCTACACCTTC. This codes for CASSTREGANYGYTF.

The chain is built from TRBV7-7 and TRBJ2-7, with 10 nucleotides matching TRBD1. The CDR3 is made up of 13 amino acids. Germline lookup yields CDR1 SSHAT and CDR2 FNYEAQ (reference sequence). Trimming removed 5 bases from V and 6 bases from J; junction bases left unmatched: 4. CDR3 coding DNA: TGTGCCAGCAGCCCAGGGACAGGGGCCGAGCAGTACTTC. Its protein is CASSPGTGAEQYF.

The chain employs TRBV28 and TRBJ2-1; TRBD1 is a possible D gene (7 bases). The CDR3 runs 14 residues. Germline V gives CDR1 MDHEN, CDR2 SYDVKM. Trimming removed 7 bases at V and 8 bases at J, with 18 bases between. The CDR3 spells CASNRPGDRHEQFF. The CDR3 region has the DNA TGTGCCAGCAACCGACCGGGGGACAGACATGAGCAGTTCTTC.

The V and J genes are TRBV28 and TRBJ1-3; no clear D gene. This CDR3 contains 12 residues. In germline, CDR1 is MDHEN, CDR2 SYDVKM. Between the trimmed V and J ends, which lost 6 bases and 0 bases, there was a span of 3 bases. In DNA form, the CDR3 reads TGTGCCAGCAGAATCTCTGGAAACACCATATATTTT. This sequence encodes CASRISGNTIYF. Variable domain in full (rest from reference TRBV28 and TRBJ1-3): DVKVTQSSRYLVKRTGEKVFLECVQDMDHENMFWYRQDPGLGLRLIYFSYDVKMKEKGDIPEGYSVSREKKERFSLILESASTNQTSMYLCASRISGNTIYFGEGSWLTVV.

The chain links TRBV19 to TRBJ2-5; D not resolved. Trimming removed 8 bases from V and 2 bases from J, with 15 bases in between. Germline V gene data show CDR1 as LNHDA and CDR2 as SQIVND (reference sequence). CDR3 length: 14 amino acids. CDR3 sequence reads: CASGGVTLQETQYF. CDR3 bases: TGTGCCAGTGGTGGAGTGACCTTACAAGAGACCCAGTACTTC.

J is TRBJ1-3 and V is TRBV9; weak D call: TRBD1 (5 bases). Germline CDR1 SGDLS, CDR2 YYNGEE. The CDR3 covers 15 residues. V lost 3 bases, J lost 0 bases, and 10 bases lay in between. CDR3 amino acids: CASSGDVVSGNTIYF. CDR3 DNA: TGTGCCAGCAGCGGGGACGTCGTCTCTGGAAACACCATATATTTT.

CDR3 sequence: CASSTLNTGGTDTQYF. The CDR3 bases are TGCGCCAGCAGCACTCTTAACACCGGGGGCACAGATACGCAGTATTTT. The gene calls are TRBV5-1 and TRBJ2-3, with D possibly matching TRBD2 (5 bases). The CDR3 covers 16 residues. V lost 4 bases to trimming and J lost 1 base, with 16 bases between them. Germline V gene data show CDR1 as SGHRS and CDR2 as YFSETQ.

This chain links TRBV6-6 with TRBJ2-7, with 7 bases lining up with TRBD1. The length of the CDR3 is 16 residues. J lost 1 base, V lost 2 bases, and 8 bases had no gene match. Germline V lookup: CDR1 MNHNY, CDR2 SVGAGI (reference sequence). As DNA, the CDR3 is TGTGCCAGCAGTTACACAGCCGGGACAGCATCCTACGAGCAGTACTTC. It specifies CASSYTAGTASYEQYF.

The rearrangement joins TRBV25-1 to TRBJ2-1; D perhaps matches TRBD2 (7 bases). The germline V and J ends were trimmed by 1 base and 5 bases, with 15 bases remaining between them. The CDR3 extends over 16 amino acids. Germline V lookup: CDR1 MGHDK, CDR2 SYGVNS. CDR3 sequence (DNA): TGTGCCAGCAGTGAATCCCCGGGGGGCGGGAACAATGAGCAGTTCTTC. Translating gives CASSESPGGGNNEQFF. Using reference TRBV25-1 and TRBJ2-1 for the parts outside the CDR3, the full variable domain is EADIYQTPRYLVIGTGKKITLECSQTMGHDKMYWYQQDPGMELHLIHYSYGVNSTEKGDLSSESTVSRIRTEHFPLTLESARPSHTSQYLCASSESPGGGNNEQFFGPGTRLTVL.

The J gene is TRBJ1-2, the V gene TRBV7-2; D is ambiguous. CDR3 length: 12 amino acids. CDR1 is SGHTA and CDR2 is FQGNSA in the germline V gene. The V gene lost 3 bases and the J gene lost 4 bases, with 6 bases spanning the gap. CDR3 nucleotides: TGTGCCAGCAGCTTCGGTGTCTATGGCTACACCTTC. Protein product: CASSFGVYGYTF.

This clone was seen a few times. The chain employs TRBV4-2 and TRBJ1-2; unclear D gene. Germline V gives CDR1 LGHNA, CDR2 YNFKEQ. The V and J ends lost 0 bases and 4 bases respectively, with 6 bases between them. The CDR3 spans 13 residues. The CDR3 loop reads CASSQEGFYGYTF. The CDR3 coding sequence is TGTGCCAGCAGCCAAGAAGGATTCTATGGCTACACCTTC.

This sequence joins TRBV5-4 and TRBJ2-5; D is uncertain. The CDR3 runs 13 residues. Trimming pared 0 bases from V and 4 bases from J, leaving 7 bases between. Per germline, CDR1 SGHNT and CDR2 YYREEE (reference sequence). The CDR3 DNA sequence: TGTGCCAGCAGCTTGGGGGATTCAGAGACCCAGTACTTC. It yields the protein CASSLGDSETQYF.

V usage is TRBV9 and J usage is TRBJ2-1; 9 positions match TRBD2. Germline CDR1 and CDR2: SGDLS and YYNGEE. The CDR3 contains 15 residues. V shed 3 bases and J 9 bases; nucleotides not matched to a gene: 10. The CDR3, as DNA: TGTGCCAGCAGCGACCGGGACGGAGCGGGGGGTGAGCAGTTCTTC. As protein: CASSDRDGAGGEQFF.

This chain connects TRBV29-1 to TRBJ2-2; D unclear. This CDR3 is 14 amino acids long. The germline V gene has CDR1 SQVTM and CDR2 ANQGSEA. V lost 3 bases and J lost 5, with 13 bases in between. CDR3 sequence reads: CSVDWPLGTGELFF. Written as DNA, the CDR3 is TGCAGCGTTGACTGGCCCCTCGGGACCGGGGAGCTGTTTTTT.

This chain connects TRBV25-1 to TRBJ2-4, with 7 bases identical to TRBD2. This CDR3 contains 15 residues. V was clipped by 5 bases and J by 1 base; unmatched bases: 5. Germline-derived CDR1 and CDR2 are MGHDK and SYGVNS. The CDR3 DNA is TGTGCCAGCAGTACCGGGGGAGGGGCCAAAAACATTCAGTACTTC. The encoded protein is CASSTGGGAKNIQYF.

In the case of this clone: Other nucleotide sequences from this sample produce the same CDR3. The rearrangement joins TRBV28 to TRBJ1-2, with D perhaps TRBD1 (6 bases). Trimming took off 4 bases at V and 5 bases at J, with 11 bases between the two ends. There are 13 residues in the CDR3. Looked up from germline, CDR1 is MDHEN and CDR2 is SYDVKM. The chain's CDR3 is CASSSGTRYGYTF. CDR3 DNA sequence: TGTGCCAGCAGTTCCGGGACAAGGTATGGCTACACCTTC.

The chain couples TRBV27 to TRBJ2-7, with 10 bases lining up with TRBD2. Germline V CDR1 and CDR2: MNHEY, SMNVEV (reference sequence). V was clipped by 4 bases and J by 7 bases; unmatched bases: 4. The CDR3 length is 13 residues. The CDR3 DNA sequence: TGTGCCAGCAGTTCGCTAGCGGGAGCGGAGCAGTACTTC. It translates to CASSSLAGAEQYF.

The chain recombines TRBV9 with TRBJ1-2; D uncertain. Germline CDR1 is SGDLS and CDR2 is YYNGEE. The CDR3 contains 14 residues. Trimming removed 1 base from V and 7 bases from J, with 14 bases in between. The CDR3 DNA is TGTGCCAGCAGCGTATTGTCTGCTATGGGTGGCTACACCTTC. Translated, it gives CASSVLSAMGGYTF.

The CDR3 nucleotides read TGTGCCAGCAACGTCCACCGGAGCTACGAGCAGTACTTC. Its protein is CASNVHRSYEQYF. The chain links TRBV6-1 to TRBJ2-7; D not certain. The CDR3 contains 13 residues. V lost 7 bases to trimming and J lost 3 bases, with 13 bases between them. In germline, CDR1 is MNHNS, CDR2 SASEGT.